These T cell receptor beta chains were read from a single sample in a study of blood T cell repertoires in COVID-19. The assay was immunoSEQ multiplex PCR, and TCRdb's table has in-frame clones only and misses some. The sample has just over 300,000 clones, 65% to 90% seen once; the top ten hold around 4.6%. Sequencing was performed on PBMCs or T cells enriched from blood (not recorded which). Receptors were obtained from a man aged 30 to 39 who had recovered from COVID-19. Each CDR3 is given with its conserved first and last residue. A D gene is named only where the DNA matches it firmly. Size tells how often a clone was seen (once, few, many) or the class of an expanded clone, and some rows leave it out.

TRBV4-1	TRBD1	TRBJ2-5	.	TGCGCCAGCAGCCAGCGAGCTTTAGTACGGGACAGGGCTTACGAGACCCAGTACTTC	CASSQRALVRDRAYETQYF
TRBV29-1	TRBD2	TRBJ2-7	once	TGCAGCGTTGAAGGGGGAGGGTCCTACGAGCAGTACTTC	CSVEGGGSYEQYF
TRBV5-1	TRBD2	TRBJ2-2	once	TGCGCCAGCAGCTTCCCCCCCGGGACTATCGCCGAGGGCGGGGAGCTGTTTTTT	CASSFPPGTIAEGGELFF
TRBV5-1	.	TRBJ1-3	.	TGCGCCAGCAGCTTGGGTGACAGAGCCTCTGGAAACACCATATATTTT	CASSLGDRASGNTIYF
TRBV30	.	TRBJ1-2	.	TGTGCCTGGAGTGTAAGCAGCGCCAGCTATGGCTACACCTTC	CAWSVSSASYGYTF
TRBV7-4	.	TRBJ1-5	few	TGTGCCAGCAGCTTAGGGAGGAGAAGCAATCAGCCCCAGCATTTT	CASSLGRRSNQPQHF
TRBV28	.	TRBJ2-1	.	TGTGCCAGCATGCTCAGAAGATACAATGAGCAGTTCTTC	CASMLRRYNEQFF
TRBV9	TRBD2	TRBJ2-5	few	TGTGCCAGCAGCACAGGGACTAGCGGGAGAGAGACCCAGTACTTC	CASSTGTSGRETQYF
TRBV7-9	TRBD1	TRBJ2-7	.	TGTGCCAGCAGCCTACGACAGGGCCGGAACGAGCAGTACTTC	CASSLRQGRNEQYF
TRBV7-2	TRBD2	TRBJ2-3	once	TGTGCCAGCAGCAAGAGGACTAGCGGGAGTTATCCAGATACGCAGTATTTT	CASSKRTSGSYPDTQYF
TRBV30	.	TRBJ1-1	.	TGTGCCTGGAGTGGGGGTGGAGGGGATAGGAAAGCTTTCTTT	CAWSGGGGDRKAFF
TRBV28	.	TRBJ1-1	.	TGTGCCAGCCGAAGGAGTCTGGCCCCAATGAAAGCTTTCTTT	CASRRSLAPMKAFF
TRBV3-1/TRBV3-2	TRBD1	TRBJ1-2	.	TGTGCCAGCAGCCGTGGACAGGGAAACACCTTC	CASSRGQGNTF
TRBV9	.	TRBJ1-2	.	TGTGCCAGCAGTAATGGACTTCGTGGCTACACCTTC	CASSNGLRGYTF
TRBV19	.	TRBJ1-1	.	TGTGCCAGTATCCCCTGGGGGGACACTGAAGCTTTCTTT	CASIPWGDTEAFF
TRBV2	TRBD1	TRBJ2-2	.	TGTGCCAGCAGTGGACAGGGCCGGACCGGGGAGCTGTTTTTT	CASSGQGRTGELFF
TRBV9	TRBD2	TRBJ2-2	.	TGTGCCAGCAGCCCTAGCGGGACTAGCGGGAGAGGAGCCGGGGAGCTGTTTTTT	CASSPSGTSGRGAGELFF
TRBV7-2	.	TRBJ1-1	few	TGTGCCAGCAGCTTAGGCGGGGGAGTTCTTGAAGCTTTCTTT	CASSLGGGVLEAFF